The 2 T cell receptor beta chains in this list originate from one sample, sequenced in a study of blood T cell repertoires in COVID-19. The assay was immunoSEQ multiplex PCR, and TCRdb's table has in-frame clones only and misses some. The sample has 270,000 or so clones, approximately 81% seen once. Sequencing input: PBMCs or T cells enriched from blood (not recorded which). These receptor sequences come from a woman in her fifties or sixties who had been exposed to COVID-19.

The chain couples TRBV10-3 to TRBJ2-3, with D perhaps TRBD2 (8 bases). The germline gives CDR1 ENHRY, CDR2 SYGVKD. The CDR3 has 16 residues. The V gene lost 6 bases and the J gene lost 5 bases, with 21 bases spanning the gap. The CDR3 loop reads CAIRGTERGRGDTQYF. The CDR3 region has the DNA TGTGCCATCAGGGGGACAGAGCGGGGGCGCGGAGATACGCAGTATTTT.

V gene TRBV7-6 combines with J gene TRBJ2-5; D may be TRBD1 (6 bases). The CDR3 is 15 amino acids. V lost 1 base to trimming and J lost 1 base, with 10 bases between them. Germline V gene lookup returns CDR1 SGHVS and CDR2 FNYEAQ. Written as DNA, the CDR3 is TGTGCCAGCAGCTTAGATGGGGGCTTCCAAGAGACCCAGTACTTC. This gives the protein CASSLDGGFQETQYF.